These 13 T cell receptor beta chains originate from one sample sequenced in a study of T cell responses to AZD1222 COVID-19 vaccine. Measured with immunoSEQ multiplex PCR; TCRdb has only the in-frame clones, and not every one. The specimen's table records under 150,000 clones. The sequenced sample was peripheral blood. Source of these receptors: an adult in good health.

The V and J genes are TRBV6-2 or TRBV6-3 and TRBJ2-7, with TRBD1 matching over 9 bases. Germline V gene lookup returns CDR1 MNHEY and CDR2 SVGEGT. Trimming at V came to 4 bases and at J to 5 bases, leaving 6 bases not matched to a gene. The CDR3 extends over 14 amino acids. The CDR3 DNA reads TGTGCCAGCAGTTGGGACAGGGCGACCCACGAGCAGTACTTC. Encoded protein: CASSWDRATHEQYF.

The rearrangement uses TRBV7-3 and TRBJ1-1; possibly TRBD1 for D (5 bases). With 2 bases removed from V and 12 bases from J, the gap between germline ends came to 13 bases. Germline V lookup: CDR1 SGHTA, CDR2 FQGTGA. The CDR3 spans 12 residues. CDR3 in amino acids: CASSLGQGETFF. The CDR3 DNA sequence: TGTGCCAGCAGCTTAGGGCAGGGTGAGACTTTCTTT.

A note on this clone: At one of its ends the junction is not consistent with the germline gene, which may arise from a read error. This CDR3 reads CTTSRGLARDQETQYF. The CDR3 coding sequence is TGTACCACCAGCAGAGGACTAGCGCGAGACCAAGAGACCCAGTACTTC. The chain recombines TRBV15 with TRBJ2-5; TRBD2 matches at 9 bases. This CDR3 contains 16 residues. Looked up from germline, CDR1 is LNHNV and CDR2 is YYDKDF (reference sequence).

The chain uses TRBV7-2 and TRBJ1-5; 10 bases align to TRBD1. This CDR3 comprises 15 residues. Trimming removed 5 bases from V and 6 bases from J; junction bases left unmatched: 7. Per the germline V gene, CDR1 is SGHTA and CDR2 is FQGNSA. Here the CDR3 DNA reads TGTGCCAGCAGCCTTGGGACAGGGGTAGCTCAGCCCCAGCATTTT. Translation: CASSLGTGVAQPQHF.

This chain links TRBV28 with TRBJ1-5; D may be TRBD1 (5 bases). The CDR3 is 14 amino acids. Germline V gene data show CDR1 as MDHEN and CDR2 as SYDVKM. Trimming stripped 1 base from V and 6 bases from J, with 10 bases between. Here the CDR3 reads CASSLSGAGQPQHF. CDR3 bases: TGTGCCAGCAGTTTATCTGGGGCCGGTCAGCCCCAGCATTTT. The whole variable domain, filled in from reference TRBV28 and TRBJ1-5, reads DVKVTQSSRYLVKRTGEKVFLECVQDMDHENMFWYRQDPGLGLRLIYFSYDVKMKEKGDIPEGYSVSREKKERFSLILESASTNQTSMYLCASSLSGAGQPQHFGDGTRLSIL.

V gene TRBV18 combines with J gene TRBJ1-4; D uncertain. V was clipped by 3 bases and J by 3 bases, with 14 bases between them. CDR1 is KGHSH, CDR2 LQKENI, per germline. CDR3 length equals 16 residues. For the CDR3, the DNA is TGTGCCAGCTCACCCGCCCGACAAGTTTCTAATGAAAAACTGTTTTTT. This translates into CASSPARQVSNEKLFF.

The CDR3 loop reads CSVDRDHYGYTF. The CDR3 region has the DNA TGCAGCGTTGACAGGGATCACTATGGCTACACCTTC. V gene TRBV29-1 combines with J gene TRBJ1-2; perhaps TRBD1 as D (5 bases). V lost 3 bases to trimming and J lost 3 bases, with 8 bases between them. The germline gives CDR1 SQVTM, CDR2 ANQGSEA. This CDR3 is built from 12 residues.

The chain links TRBV6-5 to TRBJ2-3, with no clear D. CDR3 length: 15 amino acids. Per the germline V gene, CDR1 is MNHEY and CDR2 is SVGAGI. Between the trimmed V and J ends, which lost 2 bases and 4 bases, there was a span of 13 bases. CDR3 coding DNA: TGTGCCAGCAGTTACGCTAGTCTGCCCTCAGATACGCAGTATTTT. Translation: CASSYASLPSDTQYF.

V gene TRBV6-5 combines with J gene TRBJ1-1; 7 bases line up with TRBD1. The CDR3 covers 15 residues. The V gene's germline CDR1 is MNHEY and CDR2 SVGAGI. Trimming removed 5 bases from V and 0 bases from J; junction bases left unmatched: 6. CDR3 amino acids: CASSPSTGLNTEAFF. CDR3 coding DNA: TGTGCCAGCAGTCCGTCGACAGGGTTGAACACTGAAGCTTTCTTT.

The chain links TRBV7-3 to TRBJ1-2; possible D gene TRBD1, 5 bases. CDR3 length: 15 residues. Trimming pared 0 bases from V and 8 bases from J, leaving 16 bases between. From germline, CDR1 is SGHTA and CDR2 FQGTGA. The CDR3 DNA is TGTGCCAGCAGCTTAACGTCGGCAGGGCGGGAGGGCTACACCTTC. Amino acids: CASSLTSAGREGYTF.

The chain links TRBV7-8 to TRBJ1-2; TRBD1 might be the D (5 bases). This CDR3 has 17 amino acids. The ends were cut back, 2 bases at V and 1 base at J, with 17 bases in the middle. CDR1 and CDR2 (germline): SGHVS, FQNEAQ. The CDR3 nucleotides are TGTGCCAGCAGCTTAAGCTCGATCGTGGGGGGTAACTATGGCTACACCTTC. Its protein is CASSLSSIVGGNYGYTF.

The chain links TRBV14 to TRBJ2-5; 10 nucleotides line up with TRBD2. Looked up from germline, CDR1 is SGHDN and CDR2 is FVKESK. With V trimmed by 6 bases and J by 5 bases, 12 bases remained unmatched. This CDR3 comprises 16 residues. CDR3 amino acids: CASSLSGSGGEETQYF. The CDR3 DNA sequence: TGTGCCAGCAGTCTCTCCGGGAGCGGGGGGGAGGAGACCCAGTACTTC.

V usage is TRBV10-2 and J usage is TRBJ1-5; D is perhaps TRBD1 (6 bases). CDR1 WSHSY and CDR2 SAAADI come from the germline V gene. The CDR3 has 16 residues. Trimming took off 8 bases at V and 0 bases at J, with 17 bases between the two ends. This CDR3 reads CASAGGAGNSNQPQHF. Written as DNA, the CDR3 is TGCGCCAGCGCCGGGGGGGCGGGTAATAGCAATCAGCCCCAGCATTTT.